The subject of this entry is one T cell receptor (beta chain). The sequenced template was cDNA made from the entire isolated RNA. Profiling relied on immunoSEQ multiplex PCR, and the TCRdb table lists in-frame clones only, not all of them. The sample lists 150,000 to 190,000 clones, roughly 8% seen once, with about 0.6% in the top ten. This record belongs to a study of beta chain features in type 1 diabetes. Germline V gene lookup returns CDR1 SEHNR and CDR2 FQNEAQ (reference sequence). The germline V and J ends were trimmed by 5 bases and 1 base, with 11 bases remaining between them. CDR3 length: 14 residues. Sampling consisted of one heparinised blood draw per donor, averaging approximately 120 mL. Sorting with CD45RO/CCR7/CD25/CD127/CD95/CD27 yielded naive, central memory, regulatory and stem-like memory CD4+ cells.

Source material: central memory CD4+ T cells from blood. This clonotype was sampled from a young man in good health. The chain joins TRBV7-9 to TRBJ1-1; no reliable D call. CDR3 residues: CASSPLQANTEAFF. The CDR3 DNA follows: TGTGCCAGCAGCCCCCTTCAGGCGAACACTGAAGCTTTCTTT.